The 21 T cell receptor beta chains presented below share a single source sample, sequenced in a study of blood T cell repertoires in COVID-19. Method: immunoSEQ multiplex PCR; TCRdb's copy keeps in-frame clones and lacks some. The sample holds roughly 410,000 clones, over 75% seen once. The sample was peripheral blood. The receptors were gathered from a woman aged 60-75 years with COVID-19, enrolled during active disease.

CDR3 DNA sequence: TGTGCCAGCAGCTTAGGCCTTCGAGAGGAAGAGACCCAGTACTTC. Amino acid sequence: CASSLGLREEETQYF. This chain connects TRBV7-9 to TRBJ2-5; no reliable D call. The CDR3 is 15 amino acids. Per germline, CDR1 SEHNR and CDR2 FQNEAQ (reference sequence). V was shortened by 1 base and J by 3 bases, with 12 bases between the two germline ends.

The chain joins TRBV7-3 to TRBJ2-7; no clear D gene. Trimming took 5 bases from V and 3 from J, leaving 14 bases between them. The CDR3 consists of 14 residues. Germline V gene lookup returns CDR1 SGHTA and CDR2 FQGTGA. For the CDR3, the DNA is TGTGCCAGCAGCCTTGGCGGCCCTCTCTACGAGCAGTACTTC. Encoded protein: CASSLGGPLYEQYF.

The rearrangement links TRBV2 to TRBJ1-2, with 7 bases aligning to TRBD1. Germline lookup yields CDR1 SNHLY and CDR2 FYNNEI. The CDR3 is made up of 13 amino acids. After removal of 5 bases from V and 6 bases from J, the junction contained 6 bases not matched to a gene. The CDR3 reads CASSIDRDNGYTF. The CDR3 DNA is TGTGCCAGCAGTATAGACAGGGATAATGGCTACACCTTC.

The rearrangement joins TRBV15 to TRBJ2-5, with D tentatively TRBD1 (6 bases). CDR1 is LNHNV and CDR2 is YYDKDF in the germline V gene (reference sequence). V lost 4 bases, J lost 2 bases, and 8 bases lay in between. CDR3 length: 13 residues. CDR3 coding DNA: TGTGCCACCAGCACGGACAGTCAAGAGACCCAGTACTTC. This codes for CATSTDSQETQYF.

The chain combines TRBV25-1 with TRBJ2-7, with TRBD1 identical over 9 bases. Germline CDR1 reads MGHDK; CDR2 reads SYGVNS. CDR3 length: 16 amino acids. CDR3 protein: CATGGNLQGARYEQYF. The CDR3 DNA reads as TGTGCTACAGGGGGAAATTTACAGGGGGCGCGATACGAGCAGTACTTC.

The CDR3 DNA follows: TGTGCCAGCAGCCAAGGAGTTGAGCAGTTCTTC. It specifies CASSQGVEQFF. The V call is TRBV14, the J call TRBJ2-1; D gene unclear. There are 11 residues in the CDR3. Germline loops: CDR1 SGHDN, CDR2 FVKESK. V was cut by 1 base and J by 9 bases, with 4 bases left in between.

This rearrangement joins TRBV9 to TRBJ2-1, with TRBD2 identical over 14 bases. V trimming: 2 bases; J trimming: 3 bases; junction bases outside the gene matches: 7. The CDR3 is made up of 18 amino acids. Germline V lookup: CDR1 SGDLS, CDR2 YYNGEE. The chain's CDR3 is CASSVTSGGALVYNEQFF. The CDR3 DNA reads as TGTGCCAGCAGCGTGACTAGCGGGGGGGCGTTGGTCTACAATGAGCAGTTCTTC. Full variable domain (rest looked up from reference TRBV9 and TRBJ2-1): DSGVTQTPKHLITATGQRVTLRCSPRSGDLSVYWYQQSLDQGLQFLIQYYNGEERAKGNILERFSAQQFPDLHSELNLSSLELGDSALYFCASSVTSGGALVYNEQFFGPGTRLTVL.

V and J are TRBV4-2 and TRBJ2-3; 8 bases align to TRBD2. V trimming: 0 bases; J trimming: 0 bases; junction bases outside the gene matches: 14. Per the germline V gene, CDR1 is LGHNA and CDR2 is YNFKEQ. The CDR3 loop spans 20 amino acids. CDR3 DNA: TGTGCCAGCAGCCAAGATGCGGGGGCGGGGGGTAAACTGAGCACAGATACGCAGTATTTT. This codes for CASSQDAGAGGKLSTDTQYF.

In DNA form, the CDR3 reads TGTGCCAGCAGATCCACTGTCAGGGCAGCCGGGGAGCTGTTTTTT. Translating it yields CASRSTVRAAGELFF. The V call is TRBV6-6, the J call TRBJ2-2; D is perhaps TRBD1 (5 bases). The CDR3 has 15 residues. The V end was cut by 6 bases, the J end by 6 bases, with 17 bases between. Germline V gene lookup returns CDR1 MNHNY and CDR2 SVGAGI (reference sequence).

The chain couples TRBV10-3 to TRBJ2-1; 12 bases align to TRBD2. The CDR3 is made up of 17 amino acids. The J segment lost 10 bases and the V segment lost 3 bases, leaving 13 bases of the junction unmatched. Germline V gene sequence: CDR1 ENHRY, CDR2 SYGVKD. The CDR3 DNA sequence: TGTGCCATCAGTGAAATCGTTCTAGCGGGGGGGCCAGGGGAGCAGTTCTTC. Its translation: CAISEIVLAGGPGEQFF.

The J gene is TRBJ1-1, the V gene TRBV4-1; D might be TRBD1 (5 bases). This CDR3 has 14 amino acids. Looked up from germline, CDR1 is MGHRA and CDR2 is YSYEKL. V was shortened by 1 base and J by 3 bases, with 9 bases between the two germline ends. In DNA, the CDR3 is TGCGCCAGCAGCCAAGGGACACCGTACACTGAAGCTTTCTTT. Amino acids: CASSQGTPYTEAFF.

In this sample, this clone turned up once. The chain combines TRBV21-1 with TRBJ1-4; the D call TRBD1 from the table was never checked on the DNA. TRBV21-1 counts as a pseudogene. This CDR3 has 14 amino acids. The DNA for the CDR3 is TGTGCCAGCAAATCGGGGACAGGGGATGAAAAACTGTTTTTT. Translated, it gives CASKSGTGDEKLFF.

The chain joins TRBV30 to TRBJ2-5, with a weak D call TRBD1 (5 bases). Germline assignment: CDR1 GTSNPN and CDR2 SVGIG (reference sequence). The V gene lost 0 bases and the J gene lost 1 base, with 15 bases spanning the gap. There are 16 residues in the CDR3. In DNA form, the CDR3 reads TGTGCCTGGAGTGTATGGGGCAGGGTGGGCCAAGAGACCCAGTACTTC. The encoded protein is CAWSVWGRVGQETQYF.

This chain joins TRBV5-5 and TRBJ1-5; TRBD1 agrees at 11 bases. The CDR3 runs 16 residues. Germline-derived CDR1 and CDR2 are SGHKS and YYEKEE (reference sequence). J lost 5 bases, V lost 2 bases, and 6 bases had no gene match. The CDR3: CASSLGQGAPHQPQHF. The CDR3 coding sequence is TGTGCCAGCAGCTTAGGACAGGGGGCGCCCCATCAGCCCCAGCATTTT.

This chain joins TRBV18 and TRBJ2-7, with 7 bases that match TRBD1. The CDR3 is 13 residues long. J lost 4 bases, V lost 4 bases, and 4 bases had no gene match. Looked up from germline, CDR1 is KGHSH and CDR2 is LQKENI. Written as DNA, the CDR3 is TGTGCCAGCTCACTAGGGACAGTATACGAGCAGTACTTC. Residues: CASSLGTVYEQYF.

J is TRBJ2-1 and V is TRBV20-1, with D perhaps TRBD1 (5 bases). V was trimmed by 6 bases and J by 12 bases, leaving 15 bases between them. The germline CDR1 and CDR2 sequences are DFQATT and SNEGSKA (reference sequence). The CDR3 is made up of 11 amino acids. For the CDR3, the DNA is TGCAGTGCACCAAGGGGTGCTGCGCAGTTCTTC. Its protein product is CSAPRGAAQFF.

The chain uses TRBV19 and TRBJ1-2, with 7 positions matching TRBD1. After removal of 4 bases from V and 5 bases from J, the junction contained 4 bases not matched to a gene. Germline V gene sequence: CDR1 LNHDA, CDR2 SQIVND (reference sequence). The CDR3 has 13 amino acids. The CDR3 sequence: CASSRGGVYGYTF. The CDR3 DNA reads as TGTGCCAGTAGTAGAGGGGGCGTTTATGGCTACACCTTC. Full variable domain (rest looked up from reference TRBV19 and TRBJ1-2): DGGITQSPKYLFRKEGQNVTLSCEQNLNHDAMYWYRQDPGQGLRLIYYSQIVNDFQKGDIAEGYSVSREKKESFPLTVTSAQKNPTAFYLCASSRGGVYGYTFGSGTRLTVV.

The chain recombines TRBV5-5 with TRBJ2-7, with TRBD2 matching over 7 bases. The CDR3 loop spans 15 amino acids. CDR1 and CDR2 from the germline V gene are SGHKS and YYEKEE (reference sequence). J gave up 3 bases and V 4 bases, and 10 bases lay outside the gene matches. The CDR3 DNA sequence: TGTGCCAGCAGCCTCGGGGAGGGTGAACTCTACGAGCAGTACTTC. Translation gives CASSLGEGELYEQYF.

The genes are TRBV19 and TRBJ1-4; TRBD1 matches at 9 bases. Germline V gives CDR1 LNHDA, CDR2 SQIVND (reference sequence). This CDR3 contains 17 residues. V shed 1 base and J 5 bases; nucleotides not matched to a gene: 8. CDR3 amino acids: CASSIAGYRGLNEKLFF. In DNA, the CDR3 is TGTGCCAGTAGTATAGCCGGATACAGGGGGCTGAATGAAAAACTGTTTTTT.

The CDR3 loop reads CASSIVVNTEAFF. CDR3 nucleotide sequence: TGTGCCAGTAGTATAGTAGTGAACACTGAAGCTTTCTTT. The genes are TRBV19 and TRBJ1-1; D is unclear. CDR1 and CDR2 from the germline V gene are LNHDA and SQIVND (reference sequence). The CDR3 has 13 amino acids. V was shortened by 1 base and J by 0 bases, with 3 bases between the two germline ends.

V is TRBV28 and J is TRBJ1-1; D is unclear. This CDR3 has 15 amino acids. Germline V gene data show CDR1 as MDHEN and CDR2 as SYDVKM. The ends were cut back, 3 bases at V and 3 bases at J, with 14 bases in the middle. The CDR3 nucleotides read TGTGCCAGCAGTTTTCTCCGTACATACGACACTGAAGCTTTCTTT. Its protein is CASSFLRTYDTEAFF.